This T cell receptor (beta chain) appears in the sequencing data of a study of T cells in Graves' hyperthyroidism and ophthalmopathy. A remark on this clonotype: The antigen is undetermined.

RNA transcripts yielded amplified TCR beta CDR3 regions. The HTBI set primed first-round TCR CDR3 RT-PCR. TCRdb re-called the multiplex PCR reads through MiXCR, storing one row per CDR3 protein. The table has around 440,000 distinct CDR3 sequences, more than 15% seen once. The CDR3 sequence is 15 residues long. CDR1 MNHEY and CDR2 SVGEGT come from the germline V gene. The V and J ends lost 6 bases and 0 bases respectively, with 15 bases between them. Study-wide results and caveats: Separation of ophthalmopathy from stable hyperthyroidism was achieved by a 13 V-J model. Blood also showed most of the thyroid clonotypes that were expanded above 0.001.

The V gene is TRBV6-2 or TRBV6-3, the J gene TRBJ2-7, with D unresolved. The sequenced sample consisted of blood. This TCR came from a woman between 18 and 30 years old with Graves' hyperthyroidism. The CDR3 sequence: CASSTDGRSSYEQYF. In DNA form, the CDR3 reads TGTGCCAGCAGCACAGACGGACGGAGCTCCTACGAGCAGTACTTC.